This T cell receptor beta chain derives from a study of blood T cell repertoires in COVID-19. This clone showed up many times. TCRdb's copy holds only in-frame clones and misses some; the assay was immunoSEQ multiplex PCR. The table has about 280,000 clones, approximately 86% seen once. The CDR3 contains 16 residues. The V and J ends lost 3 bases and 1 base respectively, with 12 bases between them. Germline CDR1 and CDR2: SGHTA and FQGNSA. The sequenced material came from peripheral blood. This TCR came from a woman in her 70s with COVID-19, enrolled during active disease. The gene calls are TRBV7-2 and TRBJ2-2; D is unclear. CDR3 in amino acids: CASSFNPGGNTGELFF. In DNA, the CDR3 is TGTGCCAGCAGCTTCAACCCCGGCGGGAACACCGGGGAGCTGTTTTTT.